The clone carrying this T cell receptor beta chain came up a few times. Produced via immunoSEQ multiplex PCR; TCRdb's table is partial and in-frame only. The sample lists fewer than 90,000 clones, 80% to 90% occurring once. These data belong to a study of radiation and T cells in renal cell carcinoma. Time point specified: blood 2 weeks post-SBRT. Treatment meaning: 15 Gy SBRT to primary tumor, nephrectomy 4 weeks later. The CDR3 is 14 residues long. Germline lookup yields CDR1 MNHEY and CDR2 SMNVEV (reference sequence). The J segment lost 2 bases and the V segment lost 2 bases, leaving 1 base of the junction unmatched.

The receptor was isolated from a woman between 45 and 65 years old with renal cell carcinoma. The chain recombines TRBV27 with TRBJ1-2, with 8 bases matching TRBD1. The sample was blood, taken from a patient whose treatment included radiotherapy and nephrectomy. The CDR3 DNA reads as TGTGCCAGCAGTTTAACAGGGGGAAACTATGGCTACACCTTC. This translates into CASSLTGGNYGYTF.